The rows below give T cell receptor beta chains drawn from one sample of a study of identical twins. Each CDR3 protein gets one entry after TCRdb re-called the 5' RACE reads with MiXCR. The sample has about 890,000 distinct CDR3 sequences; 9% to 15% are singletons. The same data also contributed to another study, on yellow fever vaccine responses in identical twins.

The sample taken for sequencing was PBMCs. The receptors shown here come from a woman between 18 and 29 years old in good health. Both conserved end residues are part of each CDR3. Fields, in order: clone size, D gene, J gene, V gene, CDR3 DNA, CDR3 protein. The D gene is left open where the match is weak. Not every row has a clone size; where given, it reads once, few, many or a size class.

size: few
D: .
J: TRBJ2-1
V: TRBV7-3
DNA: TGTGCCAGCAGCTTCTCAGGGACACTCTACAATGAGCAGTTCTTC
CDR3: CASSFSGTLYNEQFF

size: few
D: TRBD2
J: TRBJ2-1
V: TRBV3-1
DNA: TGTGCCAGCAGCCGGACTAGCGGGAGGAATGAGCAGTTCTTC
CDR3: CASSRTSGRNEQFF

size: .
D: .
J: TRBJ2-3
V: TRBV10-3
DNA: TGTGCCATCAGTGACTCTCGGTTGCCTAGCGATCTGGATACGCAGTATTTT
CDR3: CAISDSRLPSDLDTQYF

size: few
D: TRBD1
J: TRBJ2-5
V: TRBV20-1
DNA: TGCAGTGCTGGGACAGACCACCAAGAGACCCAGTACTTC
CDR3: CSAGTDHQETQYF

size: many
D: .
J: TRBJ1-1
V: TRBV12-3/TRBV12-4
DNA: TGTGCCAGCAGTTTGGGGGGGTTCCCTGAAGCTTTCTTT
CDR3: CASSLGGFPEAFF

size: .
D: .
J: TRBJ2-7
V: TRBV20-1
DNA: TGCAGTGCTAGACCCTGGGGCGGGGCCCCCTACGAGCAGTACTTC
CDR3: CSARPWGGAPYEQYF

size: few
D: .
J: TRBJ2-5
V: TRBV12-3/TRBV12-4
DNA: TGTGCCAGCACCGACGACCGTAGGGAGACCCAGTACTTC
CDR3: CASTDDRRETQYF

size: .
D: .
J: TRBJ1-1
V: TRBV7-8
DNA: TGTGCCAGCAGCGGAAGGGTTACGAACACTGAAGCTTTCTTT
CDR3: CASSGRVTNTEAFF

size: .
D: .
J: TRBJ2-7
V: TRBV7-8
DNA: TGTGCCAGCAGCTCAACCCCTATATTCGAGCAGTACTTC
CDR3: CASSSTPIFEQYF

size: .
D: .
J: TRBJ1-4
V: TRBV5-1
DNA: TGCGCCAGCAGCGGGGGGACTGCCGGCGGTGAAAAACTGTTTTTT
CDR3: CASSGGTAGGEKLFF

size: .
D: TRBD2
J: TRBJ2-2
V: TRBV5-1
DNA: TGCGCCAGCAGCCCGCCGCTAGCGGTGAACACCGGGGAGCTGTTTTTT
CDR3: CASSPPLAVNTGELFF

size: few
D: TRBD2
J: TRBJ2-1
V: TRBV28
DNA: TGTGCCAGCAGTTTATTCCCGGGAGGGCCCCCCAATGAGCAGTTCTTC
CDR3: CASSLFPGGPPNEQFF

size: .
D: TRBD2
J: TRBJ2-1
V: TRBV7-9
DNA: TGTGCCAGCAGACAAAGCGGGGCGGGGGAGCAGTTCTTC
CDR3: CASRQSGAGEQFF

size: many
D: TRBD2
J: TRBJ2-7
V: TRBV12-3/TRBV12-4
DNA: TGTGCCACCGCTCCTTCAAGCGGGAGAGGGTACGAGCAGTACTTC
CDR3: CATAPSSGRGYEQYF

size: few
D: TRBD2
J: TRBJ2-5
V: TRBV20-1
DNA: TGCAGTGCTAGTTTGGCGGGAGGTTCAGAGACCCAGTACTTC
CDR3: CSASLAGGSETQYF

size: few
D: TRBD2
J: TRBJ2-2
V: TRBV6-8
DNA: TGTGCCCGCCGGGTGGCGGGAGTGATCGGGGAGCTGTTTTTT
CDR3: CARRVAGVIGELFF

size: .
D: TRBD2
J: TRBJ2-7
V: TRBV5-1
DNA: TGCGCCAGCAGCCCCACTTTAGCGGGAGGGGCCTACGAGCAGTACTTC
CDR3: CASSPTLAGGAYEQYF

size: .
D: .
J: TRBJ2-7
V: TRBV6-1
DNA: TGTGCCAGCAGTGGGGGCAGGGCCAACGAGCAGTACTTC
CDR3: CASSGGRANEQYF

size: .
D: .
J: TRBJ2-1
V: TRBV20-1
DNA: TGCAGTGCTAGAGCGGGTGCGGGCGCCAATGAGCAGTTCTTC
CDR3: CSARAGAGANEQFF

size: many
D: .
J: TRBJ2-1
V: TRBV6-5
DNA: TGTGCCAGCAGTTACGGGCTAGCGAATGAGCAGTTCTTC
CDR3: CASSYGLANEQFF

size: .
D: .
J: TRBJ2-5
V: TRBV5-1
DNA: TGCGCCACCACCTCGGGTGGGAGGGGGCTGTCAGAGACCCAGTACTTC
CDR3: CATTSGGRGLSETQYF

size: .
D: .
J: TRBJ1-5
V: TRBV7-2
DNA: TGTGCCAGCAGCCTAACCGGGGGGGCCGGGCAGCCCCAGCATTTT
CDR3: CASSLTGGAGQPQHF

size: many
D: .
J: TRBJ2-1
V: TRBV20-1
DNA: TGCAGTGCTAGTCCCGCCCTCAATGAGCAGTTCTTC
CDR3: CSASPALNEQFF

size: .
D: .
J: TRBJ2-7
V: TRBV28
DNA: TGTGCCAGCAGTTTATCCCTGGGCGAGCAGTACTTC
CDR3: CASSLSLGEQYF

size: .
D: TRBD2
J: TRBJ2-7
V: TRBV7-3
DNA: TGTGCCAGCAGCCAGAACGCGGGAGAGGGGCAGTACTTC
CDR3: CASSQNAGEGQYF

size: .
D: .
J: TRBJ2-2
V: TRBV20-1
DNA: TGCAGTGCGCCGACTAGGAACACCGGGGAGCTGTTTTTT
CDR3: CSAPTRNTGELFF

size: many
D: .
J: TRBJ1-1
V: TRBV7-2
DNA: TGTGCCAGCAGTTTCACGGGGGGGCAGTCCCGGCGTGCTTTCTTT
CDR3: CASSFTGGQSRRAFF

size: few
D: TRBD2
J: TRBJ2-1
V: TRBV14
DNA: TGTGCCAGCAGCCTTAGTGGACTAGCGGGAAAGCAGTTCTTC
CDR3: CASSLSGLAGKQFF

size: few
D: TRBD2
J: TRBJ2-4
V: TRBV10-3
DNA: TGTGCCATCAGTGAGTCGAAAGCGGGAGTTAGGGGCAAAAACATTCAGTACTTC
CDR3: CAISESKAGVRGKNIQYF

size: .
D: .
J: TRBJ1-2
V: TRBV5-6
DNA: TGTGCCAGCAGCTTGATTCAGGGCATAGGCGGCTACACCTTC
CDR3: CASSLIQGIGGYTF

size: .
D: .
J: TRBJ2-5
V: TRBV20-1
DNA: TGCAGTGCTCTATACCGGGGCGGAGAGACCCAGTACTTC
CDR3: CSALYRGGETQYF

size: few
D: TRBD2
J: TRBJ2-3
V: TRBV7-7
DNA: TGTGCCAGCAGCCCCACTAGCGGGGGGATCTCTGATACGCAGTATTTT
CDR3: CASSPTSGGISDTQYF

size: many
D: .
J: TRBJ2-7
V: TRBV6-1
DNA: TGTGCCAGCAGTGAAGCGTGGCGCGAGCAGTACTTC
CDR3: CASSEAWREQYF

size: few
D: .
J: TRBJ1-2
V: TRBV10-3
DNA: TGTGCCATCAGTGATCGGGGAACCTATGGCTACACCTTC
CDR3: CAISDRGTYGYTF

size: few
D: .
J: TRBJ2-2
V: TRBV7-2
DNA: TGTGCCAGCAGCTTAGCCCACCTGAACACCGGGGAGCTGTTTTTT
CDR3: CASSLAHLNTGELFF

size: .
D: TRBD2
J: TRBJ2-3
V: TRBV6-1
DNA: TGTGCCAGCAGTACAACTAGCGGGGTCACAGATACGCAGTATTTT
CDR3: CASSTTSGVTDTQYF

size: few
D: .
J: TRBJ2-6
V: TRBV11-1
DNA: TGTGCCAGCAGCTTCGGGACACGGGGGAGCTCTGGGGCCAACGTCCTGACTTTC
CDR3: CASSFGTRGSSGANVLTF

size: many
D: .
J: TRBJ1-6
V: TRBV7-6
DNA: TGTGCCAGCAGCTTAACTAATTCACCCCTCCACTTT
CDR3: CASSLTNSPLHF

size: many
D: .
J: TRBJ2-7
V: TRBV7-8
DNA: TGTGCCAGCAGCTGGGGCACTCCTTCCTACGAGCAGTACTTC
CDR3: CASSWGTPSYEQYF

size: .
D: .
J: TRBJ1-2
V: TRBV6-5
DNA: TGTGCCAGCAGTTATCTTTCGGCGACGACCTATGGCTACACCTTC
CDR3: CASSYLSATTYGYTF

size: few
D: .
J: TRBJ1-2
V: TRBV13
DNA: TGTGCCAGCAGCTTAACAGGGATCGGCACCTTC
CDR3: CASSLTGIGTF

size: .
D: TRBD2
J: TRBJ2-3
V: TRBV20-1
DNA: TGCAGTGCTCAGAGGGCGGGAGCGGGCACAGATACGCAGTATTTT
CDR3: CSAQRAGAGTDTQYF

size: .
D: .
J: TRBJ1-5
V: TRBV2
DNA: TGTGCCAGCAGTGAGGACAGCAAAAATCAGCCCCAGCATTTT
CDR3: CASSEDSKNQPQHF

size: few
D: .
J: TRBJ2-1
V: TRBV2
DNA: TGTGCCAGCAGTGCTTGGTGGTCCTACAATGAGCAGTTCTTC
CDR3: CASSAWWSYNEQFF

size: few
D: .
J: TRBJ2-5
V: TRBV20-1
DNA: TGCAGTGCTAGAGATCTGGCCCGTGGGGAGACCCAGTACTTC
CDR3: CSARDLARGETQYF

size: few
D: .
J: TRBJ2-1
V: TRBV21-1
DNA: TGTGCCAGCAGCAAAGAGGCCTGGACAGGTCAGAATGAGCAGTTCTTC
CDR3: CASSKEAWTGQNEQFF

size: .
D: .
J: TRBJ2-1
V: TRBV5-1
DNA: TGCGCCAGCAGCTTGGTGGCTCTCAATGAGCAGTTCTTC
CDR3: CASSLVALNEQFF

size: .
D: .
J: TRBJ2-2
V: TRBV20-1
DNA: TGCAGTGCTGGCCTGGGCAGTATTGACACCGGGGAGCTGTTTTTT
CDR3: CSAGLGSIDTGELFF

size: .
D: TRBD2
J: TRBJ2-3
V: TRBV7-3
DNA: TGTGCCAGCAGCCCCTACTCGCTAGCGGGAGGTCTAGATACGCAGTATTTT
CDR3: CASSPYSLAGGLDTQYF